The 27 T cell receptor beta chains below all came from one sample that was sequenced in a study of shared clonotypes between healthy human individuals. Produced via immunoSEQ multiplex PCR; TCRdb's table is partial and in-frame only. The repertoire has about 2 million clones, 85% to 95% of them found once; the top ten carry 0.1% to 0.15%. Sequencing was performed on naive CD4+ T cells sorted from blood. Subset noted: CD45RA+ positively selected. These receptor sequences come from a man between 18 and 35 years old in good health.

The rearrangement uses TRBV4-3 and TRBJ1-4, with 10 positions matching TRBD1. The CDR3 contains 22 residues. V gave up 0 bases and J gave up 8 bases; unmatched junction bases: 24. CDR1 is LGHNA and CDR2 is YSLEER in the germline V gene. The CDR3 coding sequence is TGCGCCAGCAGCCAAGATCGACGCACAATTCCGGGACAGGGGAGGGAGGGAGAAAAACTGTTTTTT. This codes for CASSQDRRTIPGQGREGEKLFF.

About this clone itself: Other DNA sequences in this specimen translate into the identical CDR3. The chain has TRBV5-1 and TRBJ2-5; 9 positions match TRBD2. Germline V gene data show CDR1 as SGHRS and CDR2 as YFSETQ. CDR3 length: 16 residues. The V and J ends lost 1 base and 1 base, in that order; junction bases with no gene match: 5. The CDR3 nucleotides read TGCGCCAGCAGCTTGTCGGCTAGCGGGGCCCAAGAGACCCAGTACTTC. Translated, it gives CASSLSASGAQETQYF.

The table lists this clone with a few counts. Distinct nucleotide sequences in the sample also encode this CDR3. V gene TRBV5-1 combines with J gene TRBJ1-1, with D maybe TRBD1 (5 bases). V lost 0 bases, J lost 0 bases, and 6 bases lay in between. This CDR3 region has 14 residues. The germline gives CDR1 SGHRS, CDR2 YFSETQ. The CDR3 bases are TGCGCCAGCAGCTTGGGACAGATGAACACTGAAGCTTTCTTT. This codes for CASSLGQMNTEAFF.

V usage is TRBV9 and J usage is TRBJ2-7, with TRBD1 matching 8 bases. The CDR3 runs 15 residues. Losses at the gene ends were 3 bases for V and 2 bases for J; bases not matched to a gene: 7. Germline-derived CDR1 and CDR2 are SGDLS and YYNGEE. CDR3 in amino acids: CASSAQGAPTYEQYF. The CDR3 DNA is TGTGCCAGCAGCGCGCAGGGGGCTCCAACCTACGAGCAGTACTTC.

Details on this clone: Other DNA sequences of this sample code for an identical CDR3. CDR3 sequence (DNA): TGCGCCAGCAGCCCCCGGGACCACTCCTACAATGAGCAGTTCTTC. Translation gives CASSPRDHSYNEQFF. This chain uses TRBV4-1 with TRBJ2-1; D may match TRBD1 or TRBD2 (5 bases each). Germline CDR1 is MGHRA and CDR2 is YSYEKL. The CDR3 covers 15 residues. V was pared by 4 bases and J by 0 bases, with 10 bases between.

This clone was seen once. V gene TRBV12-5 combines with J gene TRBJ2-1; TRBD2 might be the D (5 bases). The V end was cut by 6 bases, the J end by 7 bases, with 10 bases between. Germline V gene lookup returns CDR1 LGHNT and CDR2 FRNRAP. The CDR3 has 12 residues. CDR3 DNA sequence: TGTGCTAGTGGGGAGGTGAGGAATGAGCAGTTCTTC. This codes for CASGEVRNEQFF.

A remark on this clone: At the DNA level, this CDR3 is encoded by other sequences in the same sample as well. This chain connects TRBV5-6 to TRBJ1-2, with unresolved D. CDR3 size: 12 residues. Trimming cost V 4 bases and J 4 bases, with 8 bases left between them. Per the germline V gene, CDR1 is SGHDT and CDR2 is YYEEEE. The CDR3 nucleotides read TGTGCCAGCAGCCCGGGAATCTATGGCTACACCTTC. Translated: CASSPGIYGYTF. Looking up the rest from reference TRBV5-6 and TRBJ1-2 gives the full variable domain: DAGVTQSPTHLIKTRGQQVTLRCSPKSGHDTVSWYQQALGQGPQFIFQYYEEEERQRGNFPDRFSGHQFPNYSSELNVNALLLGDSALYLCASSPGIYGYTFGSGTRLTVV.

CDR3 region: CASCRDRAYCEQYF. Here the CDR3 DNA reads TGTGCCAGCTGCCGGGACAGGGCCTACTGCGAGCAGTACTTC. The rearrangement links TRBV2 to TRBJ2-7, with TRBD1 matching over 9 bases. With 8 bases clipped from V and 6 bases from J, the junction kept 11 bases outside the gene matches. Germline V CDR1 and CDR2: SNHLY, FYNNEI. This CDR3 spans 14 amino acids.

The rearrangement joins TRBV15 to TRBJ1-5, with D unresolved. Trimming shortened V by 1 base and J by 3 bases, and 13 bases separated the two germline ends. Germline CDR1 reads LNHNV; CDR2 reads YYDKDF (reference sequence). The CDR3 has 16 residues. The CDR3, as DNA: TGTGCCACCAGCAGAGTGGCAGCGCCAGACAATCAGCCCCAGCATTTT. Translated, it gives CATSRVAAPDNQPQHF.

The chain has TRBV6-5 and TRBJ2-2; 9 positions match TRBD1. The CDR3 consists of 14 residues. With 10 bases clipped from V and 4 bases from J, the junction kept 7 bases outside the gene matches. CDR1 MNHEY and CDR2 SVGAGI come from the germline V gene. CDR3 amino acids: CATGGQGTTGELFF. DNA of the CDR3: TGTGCCACCGGCGGACAGGGGACCACCGGGGAGCTGTTTTTT.

This chain uses TRBV5-8 with TRBJ2-6; D may be TRBD1 (6 bases). The germline CDR1 and CDR2 sequences are SGHTS and YDEGEE. The CDR3 length is 15 residues. Between the trimmed V and J ends, which lost 4 bases and 6 bases, there was a span of 14 bases. This CDR3 is CASSQQGIEANVLTF. In DNA, the CDR3 is TGTGCCAGCAGCCAACAGGGAATTGAGGCCAACGTCCTGACTTTC.

This clone has just one count. V gene TRBV5-1 combines with J gene TRBJ2-3, with 15 positions matching TRBD2. Germline V gene lookup returns CDR1 SGHRS and CDR2 YFSETQ. J gave up 5 bases and V 5 bases, and 3 bases lay outside the gene matches. The length of the CDR3 is 15 residues. The CDR3 reads CASRLGLAGGDTQYF. The CDR3 nucleotides are TGCGCCAGCAGGCTGGGACTAGCGGGAGGAGATACGCAGTATTTT.

The V call is TRBV18, the J call TRBJ1-2; D is unresolved. The CDR3 sequence is 11 residues long. Germline loops: CDR1 KGHSH, CDR2 LQKENI. V gave up 0 bases and J gave up 14 bases, with 10 bases separating them. CDR3 coding DNA: TGTGCCAGCTCACCACCGATGGGTTGTACCTTC. Translated, it gives CASSPPMGCTF. Drawing the rest from reference TRBV18 and TRBJ1-2, the complete variable domain is NAGVMQNPRHLVRRRGQEARLRCSPMKGHSHVYWYRQLPEEGLKFMVYLQKENIIDESGMPKERFSAEFPKEGPSILRIQQVVRGDSAAYFCASSPPMGCTFGSGTRLTVV.

The chain recombines TRBV11-3 with TRBJ2-5; D gene unclear. Trimming took 1 base from V and 5 from J, leaving 8 bases between them. The CDR3 loop spans 13 amino acids. Per germline, CDR1 SGHNT and CDR2 YENEEA. This CDR3 is CASSLGNGETQYF. The CDR3, as DNA: TGTGCCAGCAGCTTAGGGAATGGTGAGACCCAGTACTTC.

Concerning this clone itself: Additional DNA sequences in this sample encode the identical CDR3. The chain recombines TRBV15 with TRBJ1-4; D is possibly TRBD1 (5 bases). The CDR3 loop spans 13 amino acids. Looked up from germline, CDR1 is LNHNV and CDR2 is YYDKDF (reference sequence). V lost 1 base, J lost 5 bases, and 5 bases lay in between. The CDR3 sequence is CATSRGGNEKLFF. Written as DNA, the CDR3 is TGTGCCACCAGCAGAGGGGGGAATGAAAAACTGTTTTTT.

The rearrangement links TRBV6-6 to TRBJ1-5; unclear D gene. This CDR3 spans 13 amino acids. The germline V and J ends were trimmed by 7 bases and 5 bases, with 12 bases remaining between them. The germline CDR1 and CDR2 sequences are MNHNY and SVGAGI (reference sequence). The CDR3 reads CASKGPLDQPQHF. CDR3 in DNA: TGTGCCAGCAAAGGGCCGCTCGATCAGCCCCAGCATTTT.

The genes are TRBV6-1 and TRBJ1-2; D is possibly TRBD1 (5 bases). Trimming cost V 7 bases and J 8 bases, with 17 bases left between them. The CDR3 covers 13 residues. Germline CDR1 is MNHNS and CDR2 is SASEGT. CDR3 sequence reads: CASILLQGDGYTF. In nucleotides, the CDR3 is TGTGCCAGCATATTACTTCAGGGCGACGGCTACACCTTC.

The rearrangement uses TRBV6-5 and TRBJ2-3, with 11 bases aligning to TRBD2. Per germline, CDR1 MNHEY and CDR2 SVGAGI. J lost 6 bases, V lost 0 bases, and 5 bases had no gene match. The CDR3 totals 16 residues. The CDR3 bases are TGTGCCAGCAGTTACTCGACTAGCGGGACGGGGGATACGCAGTATTTT. This translates into CASSYSTSGTGDTQYF.

The DNA for the CDR3 is TGTGCCAGCAGTTTAGGTGGACAGGGAAATTCACCCCTCCACTTT. As protein: CASSLGGQGNSPLHF. This sequence joins TRBV28 and TRBJ1-6, with 8 bases fitting TRBD1. The CDR3 length is 15 residues. Trimming took 2 bases from V and 7 from J; bases not matched to a gene: 4. Germline V gives CDR1 MDHEN, CDR2 SYDVKM.

The chain employs TRBV5-1 and TRBJ2-7; weak D call: TRBD2 (6 bases). The CDR3 is 14 amino acids. Germline CDR1 reads SGHRS; CDR2 reads YFSETQ. V lost 5 bases to trimming and J lost 5 bases, with 17 bases between them. CDR3 bases: TGCGCCAGCAGGAACTACGGGAGTATCGACGAGCAGTACTTC. Its translation: CASRNYGSIDEQYF.

The V call is TRBV11-2, the J call TRBJ2-7, with 13 bases matching TRBD2. This CDR3 has 17 residues. J was trimmed by 6 bases and V by 4 bases; bases with no gene match: 12. Per the germline V gene, CDR1 is SGHAT and CDR2 is FQNNGV. This CDR3 is CASSSGHTSGGAGEQYF. In DNA form, the CDR3 reads TGTGCCAGCAGCTCAGGGCATACTAGCGGGGGGGCCGGCGAGCAGTACTTC.

A word on this clone: The identical CDR3 is also encoded by other nucleotide sequences in the sample. The chain has TRBV9 and TRBJ2-3, with a weak D call TRBD2 (6 bases). In germline, CDR1 is SGDLS, CDR2 YYNGEE. V dropped 2 bases and J dropped 5 bases, with 9 bases sitting between them. The CDR3 runs to 13 residues. CDR3 DNA: TGTGCCAGCAGCGTGACGGGGGAAGATACGCAGTATTTT. Its protein product is CASSVTGEDTQYF. Supplemented by reference TRBV9 and TRBJ2-3, the full variable domain reads DSGVTQTPKHLITATGQRVTLRCSPRSGDLSVYWYQQSLDQGLQFLIQYYNGEERAKGNILERFSAQQFPDLHSELNLSSLELGDSALYFCASSVTGEDTQYFGPGTRLTVL.

As concerns this clone: This CDR3 is also generated by other DNA sequences in the sample. The genes are TRBV5-6 and TRBJ1-6; possible D gene TRBD1, 6 bases. Trimming cost V 4 bases and J 0 bases, with 11 bases left between them. The CDR3 totals 16 residues. Germline-derived CDR1 and CDR2 are SGHDT and YYEEEE. CDR3 in DNA: TGTGCCAGCAGCCCTGACAGGAGCTCCTATAATTCACCCCTCCACTTT. It specifies CASSPDRSSYNSPLHF.

The V gene is TRBV4-3, the J gene TRBJ2-7; unclear D gene. The V gene lost 0 bases and the J gene lost 3 bases, with 12 bases spanning the gap. This CDR3 has 15 residues. The germline CDR1 and CDR2 sequences are LGHNA and YSLEER. The CDR3 region is CASSQERLDFYEQYF. The CDR3 DNA follows: TGCGCCAGCAGCCAAGAAAGGCTAGATTTCTACGAGCAGTACTTC.

J is TRBJ2-5 and V is TRBV7-2; tentative D call: TRBD2 (6 bases). The CDR3 length is 16 residues. Trimming took off 2 bases at V and 5 bases at J, with 18 bases between the two ends. The V gene's germline CDR1 is SGHTA and CDR2 FQGNSA. Written as DNA, the CDR3 is TGTGCCAGCAGCTTACGGCTAGCAGGAGGGAAGGAGACCCAGTACTTC. Its protein product is CASSLRLAGGKETQYF.

The genes are TRBV4-1 and TRBJ1-3; perhaps TRBD1 as D (6 bases). The CDR3 has 15 residues. Germline V gene lookup returns CDR1 MGHRA and CDR2 YSYEKL. The V gene lost 1 base and the J gene lost 2 bases, with 9 bases spanning the gap. The CDR3 DNA reads TGCGCCAGCAGCCAAGGCCCAGGGGCTGGAAACACCATATATTTT. Translated: CASSQGPGAGNTIYF.

The chain combines TRBV4-3 with TRBJ1-5; D not certain. Trimming took 0 bases from V and 5 from J, leaving 8 bases between them. Germline CDR1 is LGHNA and CDR2 is YSLEER. The CDR3 covers 14 residues. CDR3 nucleotide sequence: TGCGCCAGCAGCCAAGAGTCAGGATATCAGCCCCAGCATTTT. It translates to CASSQESGYQPQHF.